Below, 21 T cell receptor beta chains from the same sample are listed, as sequenced in a study of blood T cell repertoires in COVID-19 (dated by TCRdb to 2020 to 2021). The library was produced with the immunoSEQ multiplex PCR assay. In TCRdb, the immuneACCESS table is reduced to in-frame sequences with V and J assigned. These tables do not hold every clone; where another copy was compared, an unresolved V gene accounts for under half, and the others remain unexplained. The sample has about 40,000 clones on record, under 85% of them singletons. The top ten constitute about 33% of the sample. The specimen sequenced was peripheral blood. Source of these receptors: a woman of 80 years or more with acute or convalescent COVID-19.

V and J are TRBV27 and TRBJ2-7; 9 bases map to TRBD2. The J segment lost 2 bases and the V segment lost 6 bases, leaving 14 bases of the junction unmatched. The CDR3 spans 17 residues. The germline gives CDR1 MNHEY, CDR2 SMNVEV (reference sequence). DNA for the CDR3: TGTGCCAGCAGAAGTAGAGGCGCGACTAGCGGAACCTACGAGCAGTACTTC. It yields the protein CASRSRGATSGTYEQYF.

This chain links TRBV27 with TRBJ2-4; a weak D match, TRBD1 (7 bases). Trimming took 6 bases from V and 9 from J, leaving 18 bases between them. The CDR3 is 14 amino acids. In germline, CDR1 is MNHEY, CDR2 SMNVEV (reference sequence). As DNA, the CDR3 is TGTGCCAGCAGCTATGGACAGGAGGGAGGCATTCAGTACTTC. Translating it yields CASSYGQEGGIQYF.

This clone was observed once. The V gene is TRBV9, the J gene TRBJ2-3, with D perhaps matching TRBD2 (6 bases). CDR1 and CDR2 (germline): SGDLS, YYNGEE. The CDR3 is made up of 17 amino acids. Trimming shortened V by 0 bases and J by 2 bases, and 16 bases separated the two germline ends. The CDR3 bases are TGTGCCAGCAGCGTAGCTGGGGCGGGATGGGACACAGATACGCAGTATTTT. The encoded protein is CASSVAGAGWDTDTQYF.

CDR3 in amino acids: CASSPEGLSTDTQYF. CDR3 sequence (DNA): TGTGCCAGCTCACCGGAGGGATTGAGCACAGATACGCAGTATTTT. The chain joins TRBV18 to TRBJ2-3; tentatively, D is TRBD2 (6 bases). CDR3 size: 15 residues. CDR1 and CDR2 from the germline V gene are KGHSH and LQKENI. The V and J ends lost 3 bases and 0 bases respectively, with 10 bases between them.

The rearrangement joins TRBV7-8 to TRBJ2-7, with TRBD2 identical over 9 bases. With 0 bases clipped from V and 4 bases from J, the junction kept 4 bases outside the gene matches. The CDR3 covers 15 residues. Per germline, CDR1 SGHVS and CDR2 FQNEAQ. Written as DNA, the CDR3 is TGTGCCAGCAGCTTAGCCGGTAGCGGGAGTTACGAGCAGTACTTC. Protein product: CASSLAGSGSYEQYF.

The gene calls are TRBV2 and TRBJ2-2, with a weak D call TRBD2 (6 bases). Germline values: CDR1 SNHLY, CDR2 FYNNEI. CDR3 length: 12 residues. V was trimmed by 4 bases and J by 8 bases, leaving 8 bases between them. CDR3 DNA: TGTGCCAGCAGTGGTAGCGGAGGGGAGCTGTTTTTT. Protein sequence: CASSGSGGELFF.

Here the CDR3 reads CASSKAATDTQYF. CDR3 sequence (DNA): TGTGCCAGCAGTAAGGCGGCAACAGATACGCAGTATTTT. V and J are TRBV5-6 and TRBJ2-3; D is unresolved. Between the trimmed V and J ends, which lost 5 bases and 3 bases, there was a span of 10 bases. CDR3 length: 13 residues. Per germline, CDR1 SGHDT and CDR2 YYEEEE.

The CDR3 region has the DNA TGTGCCAGCCGTCGTGGAGGGGAGGACTATGGCTACACCTTC. This translates into CASRRGGEDYGYTF. The chain joins TRBV5-4 to TRBJ1-2, with TRBD1 as a possible D gene (5 bases). CDR1 and CDR2 (germline): SGHNT, YYREEE (reference sequence). The CDR3 runs to 14 residues. V dropped 7 bases and J dropped 3 bases, with 16 bases sitting between them.

The genes are TRBV29-1 and TRBJ1-1; 9 bases match TRBD1. Germline values: CDR1 SQVTM, CDR2 ANQGSEA. CDR3 length: 13 amino acids. J gave up 4 bases and V 5 bases, and 5 bases lay outside the gene matches. The chain's CDR3 is CSVSGQGGTEAFF. CDR3 DNA: TGCAGCGTTTCGGGACAGGGCGGCACTGAAGCTTTCTTT. Full variable domain (rest looked up from reference TRBV29-1 and TRBJ1-1): SAVISQKPSRDICQRGTSLTIQCQVDSQVTMMFWYRQQPGQSLTLIATANQGSEATYESGFVIDKFPISRPNLTFSTLTVSNMSPEDSSIYLCSVSGQGGTEAFFGQGTRLTVV.

This clone was seen once. The chain combines TRBV27 with TRBJ1-2, with 12 bases aligning to TRBD1. This CDR3 comprises 16 residues. Germline V lookup: CDR1 MNHEY, CDR2 SMNVEV (reference sequence). Trimming at V came to 6 bases and at J to 6 bases, leaving 11 bases not matched to a gene. CDR3 region: CASSSRDRGRRDGYTF. CDR3 sequence (DNA): TGTGCCAGCAGCTCCCGGGACAGGGGGCGCAGGGATGGCTACACCTTC.

The chain carries TRBV1 and TRBJ1-2; TRBD1 is taken as the D call from the table, unchecked against the DNA. TRBV1 is a documented pseudogene. The CDR3 length is 13 residues. This CDR3 is CTSSRGTGDGYTF. The CDR3 DNA reads as TGCACCAGCAGCCGTGGGACAGGGGATGGCTACACCTTC.

The chain is built from TRBV6-6 and TRBJ1-3, with D possibly being TRBD1 (5 bases). Deletions cut 0 bases from V and 4 bases from J, with 10 bases between. The CDR3 sequence is 15 residues long. Germline loops: CDR1 MNHNY, CDR2 SVGAGI (reference sequence). The CDR3 DNA follows: TGTGCCAGCAGTTACTCGAAGGGGAACGGAAACACCATATATTTT. It translates to CASSYSKGNGNTIYF.

V gene TRBV19 combines with J gene TRBJ1-1; D is uncertain. The V end was cut by 3 bases, the J end by 3 bases, with 14 bases between. Germline V CDR1 and CDR2: LNHDA, SQIVND (reference sequence). The CDR3 covers 15 residues. The CDR3 loop is CASSIGTIIDTEAFF. CDR3 nucleotides: TGTGCCAGTAGTATCGGAACTATTATCGACACTGAAGCTTTCTTT.

The genes are TRBV2 and TRBJ2-5, with 15 bases fitting TRBD2. Germline CDR1 reads SNHLY; CDR2 reads FYNNEI. The CDR3 loop spans 17 amino acids. V dropped 6 bases and J dropped 5; count of bases not matched to a gene: 10. CDR3 DNA: TGTGCCAGCAGACCCGGGACTAGCGGGAGGAGCGGGGAGACCCAGTACTTC. Translation: CASRPGTSGRSGETQYF.

The gene calls are TRBV12-3 or TRBV12-4 and TRBJ1-3; D gene ambiguous. The CDR3 length is 12 residues. Trimming pared 6 bases from V and 3 bases from J, leaving 6 bases between. CDR3 residues: CASRGSGNTIYF. The CDR3 coding sequence is TGTGCCAGCAGGGGCAGTGGAAACACCATATATTTT.

This clone turned up a few times. The gene calls are TRBV10-3 and TRBJ1-2; TRBD1 aligns across 7 bases. After removal of 0 bases from V and 4 bases from J, the junction contained 8 bases not matched to a gene. The CDR3 length is 16 residues. From germline, CDR1 is ENHRY and CDR2 SYGVKD. The DNA for the CDR3 is TGTGCCATCAGTGAGTCACTACAGGGGAGCACCTATGGCTACACCTTC. It translates to CAISESLQGSTYGYTF.

On this clone: Germline and junction disagree at one end, which may indicate a read error. The V call is TRBV7-6, the J call TRBJ2-7; 10 bases line up with TRBD1. The germline V gene encodes CDR1 SGHVS and CDR2 FNYEAQ. The CDR3 runs to 12 residues. CDR3 nucleotide sequence: TGTGCCAGCAGCCCCGGACAGGGGGTGAGCCACTTC. It yields the protein CASSPGQGVSHF.

J is TRBJ1-2 and V is TRBV2; 9 bases align to TRBD1. Per the germline V gene, CDR1 is SNHLY and CDR2 is FYNNEI. The trim removed 6 bases at V and 4 bases at J, leaving 3 bases unmatched. This CDR3 has 13 residues. The CDR3 DNA sequence: TGTGCCAGCAGCGGGACAGGGATCTATGGCTACACCTTC. Translated, it gives CASSGTGIYGYTF.

The chain links TRBV4-3 to TRBJ1-3; TRBD1 agrees at 9 bases. Trimming took 3 bases from V and 8 from J; bases not matched to a gene: 5. CDR1 and CDR2 from the germline V gene are LGHNA and YSLEER. The CDR3 runs 14 residues. The CDR3, as DNA: TGCGCCAGCAGCCACCGGACAGGGGCGGACACCATATATTTT. Translated: CASSHRTGADTIYF.

This clone was recorded a few times. V is TRBV6-6 and J is TRBJ2-7; the D gene is possibly TRBD1 (5 bases). Trimming removed 4 bases from V and 2 bases from J, with 9 bases in between. This CDR3 contains 13 residues. Germline CDR1 is MNHNY and CDR2 is SVGAGI (reference sequence). The CDR3 reads CASSLGVAYEQYF. In DNA, the CDR3 is TGTGCCAGCAGTTTAGGGGTAGCCTACGAGCAGTACTTC.

A word on this clone: Other DNA sequences in this sample translate to the same CDR3. The chain is built from TRBV7-2 and TRBJ2-1, with a weak D call TRBD2 (5 bases). This CDR3 region has 16 residues. V was shortened by 1 base and J by 0 bases, with 10 bases between the two germline ends. Germline assignment: CDR1 SGHTA and CDR2 FQGNSA. Here the CDR3 reads CASSLVAGSSYNEQFF. The CDR3 nucleotides are TGTGCCAGCAGCTTAGTGGCGGGCAGCTCCTACAATGAGCAGTTCTTC. The complete variable domain, with remaining parts taken from reference TRBV7-2 and TRBJ2-1, reads GAGVSQSPSNKVTEKGKDVELRCDPISGHTALYWYRQSLGQGLEFLIYFQGNSAPDKSGLPSDRFSAERTGGSVSTLTIQRTQQEDSAVYLCASSLVAGSSYNEQFFGPGTRLTVL.